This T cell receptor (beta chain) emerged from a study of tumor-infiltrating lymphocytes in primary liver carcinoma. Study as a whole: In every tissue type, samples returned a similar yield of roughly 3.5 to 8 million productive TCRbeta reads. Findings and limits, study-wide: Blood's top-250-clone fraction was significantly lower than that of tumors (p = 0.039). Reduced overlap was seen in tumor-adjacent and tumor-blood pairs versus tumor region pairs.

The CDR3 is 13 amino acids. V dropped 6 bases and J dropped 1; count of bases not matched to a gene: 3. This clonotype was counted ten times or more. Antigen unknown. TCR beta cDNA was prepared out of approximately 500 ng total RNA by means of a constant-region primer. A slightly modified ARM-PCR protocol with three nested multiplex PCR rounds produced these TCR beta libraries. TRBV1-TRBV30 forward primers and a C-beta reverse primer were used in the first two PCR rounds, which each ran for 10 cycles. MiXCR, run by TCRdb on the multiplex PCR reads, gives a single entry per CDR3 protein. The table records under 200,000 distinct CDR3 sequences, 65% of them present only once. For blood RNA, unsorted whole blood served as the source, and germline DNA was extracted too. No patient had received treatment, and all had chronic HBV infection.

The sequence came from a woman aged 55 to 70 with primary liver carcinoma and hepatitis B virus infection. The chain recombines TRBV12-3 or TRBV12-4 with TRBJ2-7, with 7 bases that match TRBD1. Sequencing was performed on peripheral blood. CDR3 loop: CASRTTGSYEQYF. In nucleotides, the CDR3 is TGTGCCAGCAGGACGACAGGGTCCTACGAGCAGTACTTC.